One and the same sample provided the 31 T cell receptor beta chains below, sequenced in a study of cytomegalovirus exposure and HLA in healthy donors. Primers for the PCR totalled 60 Vbeta and 13 Jbeta. Profiled with immunoSEQ multiplex PCR; TCRdb holds only in-frame clones, not every one. The data hold 100,000 to 150,000 clones, with around 75% observed a single time. The sample comprised PBMCs. The origin of the receptors is a woman aged 50 to 60 in good health and CMV-seropositive.

The V call is TRBV19, the J call TRBJ1-2, with D possibly matching TRBD1 (6 bases). The CDR3 consists of 14 residues. Trimming took off 1 base at V and 4 bases at J, with 10 bases between the two ends. Germline V lookup: CDR1 LNHDA, CDR2 SQIVND (reference sequence). For the CDR3, the DNA is TGTGCCAGTAGTATAGTGACAGGATCCTATGGCTACACCTTC. Translating gives CASSIVTGSYGYTF.

The rearrangement links TRBV30 to TRBJ2-7; a possible D gene is TRBD2 (5 bases). V dropped 4 bases and J dropped 3 bases, with 16 bases sitting between them. The germline gives CDR1 GTSNPN, CDR2 SVGIG (reference sequence). The CDR3 extends over 14 amino acids. The CDR3 reads CAWKTSGDYYEQYF. CDR3 bases: TGTGCCTGGAAGACCAGCGGAGACTACTACGAGCAGTACTTC. The full variable domain, completed using reference TRBV30 and TRBJ2-7, is SQTIHQWPATLVQPVGSPLSLECTVEGTSNPNLYWYRQAAGRGLQLLFYSVGIGQISSEVPQNLSASRPQDRQFILSSKKLLLSDSGFYLCAWKTSGDYYEQYFGPGTRLTVT.

The chain links TRBV7-2 to TRBJ2-2; D ambiguous. The CDR3 extends over 15 amino acids. The V gene lost 7 bases and the J gene lost 0 bases, with 12 bases spanning the gap. Germline CDR1 SGHTA, CDR2 FQGNSA. CDR3 amino acids: CASTPWATNTGELFF. The CDR3 region has the DNA TGTGCCAGCACCCCGTGGGCAACGAACACCGGGGAGCTGTTTTTT.

By share, this clone ranks as medium-sized. J is TRBJ1-2 and V is TRBV5-4, with TRBD1 as a possible D gene (5 bases). Trimming stripped 3 bases from V and 2 bases from J, with 11 bases between. The CDR3 loop spans 14 amino acids. Per the germline V gene, CDR1 is SGHNT and CDR2 is YYREEE (reference sequence). This CDR3 reads CASSYRTPNYGYTF. CDR3 DNA sequence: TGTGCCAGCAGCTACCGGACACCAAACTATGGCTACACCTTC.

This rearrangement joins TRBV6-5 to TRBJ2-7, with 8 bases aligning to TRBD1. Per germline, CDR1 MNHEY and CDR2 SVGAGI. This CDR3 comprises 15 residues. Trimming removed 4 bases from V and 6 bases from J; junction bases left unmatched: 11. Written as DNA, the CDR3 is TGTGCCAGCAGTTCCCCCCTTACAGGGGGACCCGAGCAGTACTTC. This gives the protein CASSSPLTGGPEQYF.

The V call is TRBV10-3, the J call TRBJ1-6, with 7 nucleotides matching TRBD1. The length of the CDR3 is 14 residues. The junction had 4 bases not matched to a gene; V was cut back by 2 bases and J by 9 bases. Germline V gene lookup returns CDR1 ENHRY and CDR2 SYGVKD. CDR3 loop: CAISEVQGSSPLHF. CDR3 bases: TGTGCCATCAGTGAGGTACAGGGGAGTTCACCCCTCCACTTT.

In its sample, this clone was seen a few times. The V and J genes are TRBV5-5 and TRBJ2-7, with 7 bases lining up with TRBD1. CDR1 is SGHKS and CDR2 is YYEKEE in the germline V gene (reference sequence). V was pared by 2 bases and J by 8 bases, with 7 bases of the junction left unmatched. This CDR3 has 13 residues. The CDR3 protein is CASSFLDRPQQYF. In DNA, the CDR3 is TGTGCCAGCAGCTTCCTGGACAGGCCCCAGCAGTACTTC.

This rearrangement joins TRBV4-3 to TRBJ2-7; the D is unclear. Deletions cut 3 bases from V and 2 bases from J, with 8 bases between. The CDR3 has 13 residues. From germline, CDR1 is LGHNA and CDR2 YSLEER. CDR3 DNA: TGCGCCAGCAGCCAGGCCGAACCCTACGAGCAGTACTTC. Its protein product is CASSQAEPYEQYF.

The chain carries TRBV5-6 and TRBJ1-2; TRBD1 agrees at 10 bases. From germline, CDR1 is SGHDT and CDR2 YYEEEE. The CDR3 is 15 amino acids. V lost 3 bases, J lost 1 base, and 3 bases stayed unmatched. Here the CDR3 DNA reads TGTGCCAGCAGCTACGGGACAGGGGTTAACTATGGCTACACCTTC. Amino acids: CASSYGTGVNYGYTF. Looking up the rest from reference TRBV5-6 and TRBJ1-2 gives the full variable domain: DAGVTQSPTHLIKTRGQQVTLRCSPKSGHDTVSWYQQALGQGPQFIFQYYEEEERQRGNFPDRFSGHQFPNYSSELNVNALLLGDSALYLCASSYGTGVNYGYTFGSGTRLTVV.

This rearrangement joins TRBV2 to TRBJ2-3; D gene unclear. This CDR3 is built from 14 residues. Between the trimmed V and J ends, which lost 7 bases and 0 bases, there was a span of 11 bases. Germline V gives CDR1 SNHLY, CDR2 FYNNEI. CDR3 sequence: CASTPELSTDTQYF. The DNA for the CDR3 is TGTGCCAGCACCCCCGAACTTAGCACAGATACGCAGTATTTT.

V usage is TRBV13 and J usage is TRBJ1-2; 8 bases align to TRBD1. Germline V gives CDR1 PRHDT, CDR2 FYEKMQ (reference sequence). The CDR3 length is 13 residues. Germline trimming cut 7 bases from V and 4 bases from J; bases unmatched to any gene: 5. CDR3 region: CASTHDRGYGYTF. DNA of the CDR3: TGTGCCAGCACCCATGACAGGGGCTATGGCTACACCTTC.

The chain has TRBV5-4 and TRBJ1-4, with TRBD1 matching over 8 bases. Unmatched junction bases numbered 9, after V lost 4 bases and J lost 7 bases. The germline V gene has CDR1 SGHNT and CDR2 YYREEE (reference sequence). The CDR3 runs to 15 residues. CDR3 in amino acids: CASSPEAGGREKLFF. CDR3 coding DNA: TGTGCCAGCAGCCCCGAGGCAGGGGGCCGTGAAAAACTGTTTTTT.

This clone was seen more than once but under ten times. The V gene is TRBV29-1, the J gene TRBJ2-5, with D uncertain. Germline CDR1 is SQVTM and CDR2 is ANQGSEA. Trimming pared 5 bases from V and 5 bases from J, leaving 12 bases between. The CDR3 runs to 12 residues. CDR3 nucleotide sequence: TGCAGCGTTTCGGGTTTCGTGGAGACCCAGTACTTC. Amino acid sequence: CSVSGFVETQYF.

V gene TRBV4-3 combines with J gene TRBJ2-6; TRBD2 might be the D (5 bases). This CDR3 comprises 18 residues. With 1 base removed from V and 0 bases from J, the gap between germline ends came to 13 bases. Germline V gene sequence: CDR1 LGHNA, CDR2 YSLEER. Here the CDR3 reads CASSQGGGGLSGANVLTF. The CDR3 region has the DNA TGCGCCAGCAGCCAAGGAGGAGGCGGACTCTCTGGGGCCAACGTCCTGACTTTC.

V is TRBV14 and J is TRBJ1-6, with a tentative D call TRBD1 (5 bases). V shed 0 bases and J shed 9 bases, with 12 bases lying between them. CDR3 length: 15 residues. Germline V gene lookup returns CDR1 SGHDN and CDR2 FVKESK. The CDR3 DNA follows: TGTGCCAGCAGCCAAGACCAGGGATTTGTTTCACCCCTCCACTTT. It specifies CASSQDQGFVSPLHF.

This clone was counted once. V usage is TRBV11-2 and J usage is TRBJ2-7; a possible D gene is TRBD1 (6 bases). V lost 5 bases and J lost 2, with 16 bases in between. The CDR3 length is 15 residues. The germline gives CDR1 SGHAT, CDR2 FQNNGV. The DNA for the CDR3 is TGTGCCAGCAGCCTCCCGGACAGTTTTCCCTACGAGCAGTACTTC. It encodes CASSLPDSFPYEQYF. Supplemented by reference TRBV11-2 and TRBJ2-7, the full variable domain reads EAGVAQSPRYKIIEKRQSVAFWCNPISGHATLYWYQQILGQGPKLLIQFQNNGVVDDSQLPKDRFSAERLKGVDSTLKIQPAKLEDSAVYLCASSLPDSFPYEQYFGPGTRLTVT.

This chain links TRBV6-1 with TRBJ2-7; tentatively, D is TRBD2 (6 bases). The CDR3 sequence is 15 residues long. Looked up from germline, CDR1 is MNHNS and CDR2 is SASEGT. The germline V and J ends were trimmed by 4 bases and 3 bases, with 16 bases remaining between them. The CDR3 protein is CASSGVRRGGYEQYF. As DNA, the CDR3 is TGTGCCAGCAGTGGGGTTCGGCGGGGAGGCTACGAGCAGTACTTC.

Here the CDR3 DNA reads TGTGCCAGCAGCCCCTGGGGTGTCGCGAAGGGAGGGCATACGCAGTATTTT. This sequence encodes CASSPWGVAKGGHTQYF. V is TRBV27 and J is TRBJ2-3; 7 positions match TRBD2. Germline assignment: CDR1 MNHEY and CDR2 SMNVEV (reference sequence). V dropped 6 bases and J dropped 7; count of bases not matched to a gene: 19. The CDR3 contains 17 residues.

CDR3 DNA sequence: TGTGCCTGGAGTGTATCCGCGGGGGGGACTGAAGCTTTCTTT. Translating it yields CAWSVSAGGTEAFF. The chain has TRBV30 and TRBJ1-1; TRBD1 is a possible D gene (5 bases). The length of the CDR3 is 14 residues. In germline, CDR1 is GTSNPN, CDR2 SVGIG (reference sequence). The V gene lost 0 bases and the J gene lost 5 bases, with 13 bases spanning the gap.

J is TRBJ2-7 and V is TRBV29-1; a possible D gene is TRBD1 (6 bases). The V and J ends lost 8 bases and 5 bases respectively, with 13 bases between them. The germline V gene has CDR1 SQVTM and CDR2 ANQGSEA. There are 11 residues in the CDR3. The CDR3 region is CSTLGGNEQYF. The CDR3 nucleotides are TGCAGCACCTTAGGGGGAAACGAGCAGTACTTC.

The rearrangement uses TRBV29-1 and TRBJ1-1, with unresolved D. This CDR3 comprises 11 residues. Trimming cost V 1 base and J 6 bases, with 6 bases left between them. Germline values: CDR1 SQVTM, CDR2 ANQGSEA. CDR3 in amino acids: CSVEGRAEAFF. As DNA, the CDR3 is TGCAGCGTTGAAGGGAGGGCTGAAGCTTTCTTT.

The chain employs TRBV5-1 and TRBJ2-2; perhaps TRBD2 as D (6 bases). Per the germline V gene, CDR1 is SGHRS and CDR2 is YFSETQ. Between the trimmed V and J ends, which lost 0 bases and 0 bases, there was a span of 9 bases. The CDR3 is 16 residues long. The CDR3 region is CASSLAPGANTGELFF. CDR3 nucleotides: TGCGCCAGCAGCTTGGCCCCGGGGGCGAACACCGGGGAGCTGTTTTTT.

This clone has a handful of counts. J is TRBJ1-1 and V is TRBV19; D uncertain. V lost 0 bases and J lost 1, with 9 bases in between. Germline V gene lookup returns CDR1 LNHDA and CDR2 SQIVND (reference sequence). This CDR3 contains 15 residues. The CDR3 protein is CASSIDRSTNTEAFF. CDR3 sequence (DNA): TGTGCCAGTAGTATAGATCGCAGTACGAACACTGAAGCTTTCTTT.

V gene TRBV27 combines with J gene TRBJ2-7; TRBD1 matches at 7 bases. The CDR3 is made up of 15 amino acids. The germline V gene encodes CDR1 MNHEY and CDR2 SMNVEV (reference sequence). Trimming removed 6 bases from V and 2 bases from J; junction bases left unmatched: 10. The CDR3 spells CASRARAGGTYEQYF. CDR3 in DNA: TGTGCCAGCAGGGCCCGGGCAGGGGGTACCTACGAGCAGTACTTC.

V is TRBV30 and J is TRBJ1-1, with no clear D. CDR1 and CDR2 (germline): GTSNPN, SVGIG (reference sequence). There are 14 residues in the CDR3. V lost 3 bases and J lost 3, with 14 bases in between. CDR3 sequence reads: CAWSPKYSHTEAFF. DNA for the CDR3: TGTGCCTGGAGCCCAAAGTACAGCCACACTGAAGCTTTCTTT.

The chain carries TRBV13 and TRBJ2-1; 13 bases are shared with TRBD2. There are 14 residues in the CDR3. The V gene's germline CDR1 is PRHDT and CDR2 FYEKMQ (reference sequence). Trimming took 5 bases from V and 10 from J; bases not matched to a gene: 5. CDR3 amino acids: CASSLGLAGDEQFF. The DNA of the CDR3 is TGTGCCAGCAGCCTCGGACTAGCGGGAGACGAGCAGTTCTTC.

J is TRBJ2-7 and V is TRBV5-5; 7 nucleotides agree with TRBD1. CDR3 length: 13 amino acids. Germline CDR1 is SGHKS and CDR2 is YYEKEE (reference sequence). The J segment lost 6 bases and the V segment lost 3 bases, leaving 6 bases of the junction unmatched. CDR3 coding DNA: TGTGCCAGCAGCTCATACCCAGGGGGCGAGCAGTACTTC. Its translation is CASSSYPGGEQYF.

The rearrangement uses TRBV7-6 and TRBJ2-2; D is possibly TRBD1 (5 bases). The CDR3 sequence is 16 residues long. Germline CDR1 SGHVS, CDR2 FNYEAQ. V lost 2 bases, J lost 0 bases, and 10 bases lay in between. CDR3 region: CASSLLGPTNTGELFF. CDR3 sequence (DNA): TGTGCCAGCAGCTTATTGGGGCCAACGAACACCGGGGAGCTGTTTTTT.

This clone was detected a few times. This rearrangement joins TRBV7-2 to TRBJ1-2; a weak D match, TRBD1 (6 bases). Germline V gene sequence: CDR1 SGHTA, CDR2 FQGNSA. The CDR3 consists of 14 residues. Trimming took off 0 bases at V and 4 bases at J, with 9 bases between the two ends. This CDR3 reads CASSLARTVYGYTF. CDR3 sequence (DNA): TGTGCCAGCAGCTTAGCTCGGACAGTCTATGGCTACACCTTC.

The chain has TRBV4-1 and TRBJ2-7; 11 positions match TRBD2. The CDR3 runs to 17 residues. The germline CDR1 and CDR2 sequences are MGHRA and YSYEKL. With 1 base clipped from V and 1 base from J, the junction kept 6 bases outside the gene matches. The CDR3 bases are TGCGCCAGCAGCCAAGTGAGCACTAGCGGGGGATCCTACGAGCAGTACTTC. It is translated as CASSQVSTSGGSYEQYF.

This chain connects TRBV7-2 to TRBJ2-5; possible D gene TRBD2, 5 bases. CDR1 and CDR2 from the germline V gene are SGHTA and FQGNSA. V lost 2 bases, J lost 2 bases, and 6 bases lay in between. The CDR3 is 13 residues long. The CDR3 spells CASSLQRQETQYF. In nucleotides, the CDR3 is TGTGCCAGCAGCTTACAGCGGCAAGAGACCCAGTACTTC. Together with reference TRBV7-2 and TRBJ2-5, the CDR3 gives the full variable domain: GAGVSQSPSNKVTEKGKDVELRCDPISGHTALYWYRQSLGQGLEFLIYFQGNSAPDKSGLPSDRFSAERTGGSVSTLTIQRTQQEDSAVYLCASSLQRQETQYFGPGTRLLVL.